This T cell receptor beta chain originates from a study of regulatory T cells in long-lasting Graves disease. As for time point: newly diagnosed GD, antithyroid drugs for less than 3 months. PBMC-derived RNA was used for the TCR library. V was trimmed by 3 bases and J by 10 bases, leaving 10 bases between them. Germline V gene sequence: CDR1 MDHEN, CDR2 SYDVKM. This CDR3 region has 12 residues. This clonotype was recorded at least ten times. HTBI primers from iRepertoire and Arm-PCR of CDR3 regions yielded the TCR beta libraries. One entry per CDR3 protein, called by TCRdb with MiXCR from the multiplex PCR reads. The sample lists 200,000 to 250,000 distinct CDR3 sequences, around 20% occurring once. These sequences were also reported in another study, on T cells in Graves' hyperthyroidism and ophthalmopathy.

This sequence was found in a woman in her 30s with Graves disease. The chain employs TRBV28 and TRBJ2-1; D is ambiguous. The sample in question was peripheral blood mononuclear cells (PBMCs), obtained at new diagnosis, from a patient treated with antithyroid drugs. The CDR3 coding sequence is TGTGCCAGCAGTTTTCGGGCCTTAGAGCAGTTCTTC. It yields the protein CASSFRALEQFF.